These T cell receptor beta chains were read from a single sample in a study of blood T cell repertoires in COVID-19. Measured with immunoSEQ multiplex PCR; TCRdb has only the in-frame clones, and not every one. The sample shows tens of thousands of clones, 90% of them seen only once. Sequenced: peripheral blood. These receptors came from a human donor in a cohort sampled during active COVID-19. Both conserved end residues are part of each CDR3. The order of the fields is J gene, V gene, CDR3 length, D gene, clone size, CDR3 DNA, CDR3 protein. A D gene is named only where the DNA matches it firmly. The size entry is marked missing in some rows and otherwise reads once, few, many or a size class.

j_gene: TRBJ2-7
v_gene: TRBV15
len: 15
d_gene: TRBD1
abundance: -
CDR3nt: TGTGCCACCAGCGGAGCCAGGACAGGGGGTTACGAGCAGTACTTC
CDR3aa: CATSGARTGGYEQYF

j_gene: TRBJ1-1
v_gene: TRBV14
len: 13
d_gene: TRBD1
abundance: -
CDR3nt: TGTGCCAGCAGCCGACAGGGGGACACTGAAGCTTTCTTT
CDR3aa: CASSRQGDTEAFF

j_gene: TRBJ1-4
v_gene: TRBV18
len: 15
d_gene: -
abundance: -
CDR3nt: TGTGCCAGCTCACCACTGGCAGGGCCTAATGAAAAACTGTTTTTT
CDR3aa: CASSPLAGPNEKLFF

j_gene: TRBJ2-7
v_gene: TRBV29-1
len: 14
d_gene: TRBD2
abundance: -
CDR3nt: TGCAGCGTTGAGTTGGGACTAGGGGGCTACGAGCAGTACTTC
CDR3aa: CSVELGLGGYEQYF

j_gene: TRBJ2-4
v_gene: TRBV3-1/TRBV3-2
len: 19
d_gene: -
abundance: -
CDR3nt: TGTGCCAGCAGCCAAGATCCGGCCCGGGTAGCGGTAGCCAAAAACATTCAGTACTTC
CDR3aa: CASSQDPARVAVAKNIQYF

j_gene: TRBJ2-7
v_gene: TRBV19
len: 14
d_gene: TRBD1
abundance: -
CDR3nt: TGTGCCAGTAGTTTTACGGGACAGGGGGACGAGCAGTACTTC
CDR3aa: CASSFTGQGDEQYF

j_gene: TRBJ2-1
v_gene: TRBV18
len: 14
d_gene: TRBD2
abundance: -
CDR3nt: TGTGCCAGCTCCAAGCGCCATGAGCGGGAGGAGCAGTTCTTC
CDR3aa: CASSKRHEREEQFF

j_gene: TRBJ1-5
v_gene: TRBV7-6
len: 13
d_gene: -
abundance: -
CDR3nt: TGTGCCAGCAGCTTAGATAGCGGCATACTCTGGCATTTT
CDR3aa: CASSLDSGILWHF

j_gene: TRBJ2-6
v_gene: TRBV28
len: 16
d_gene: -
abundance: -
CDR3nt: TGTGCCAGCAGTCTCCAACAGAGCTCTGGGGCCAACGTCCTGACTTTC
CDR3aa: CASSLQQSSGANVLTF

j_gene: TRBJ1-2
v_gene: TRBV18
len: 15
d_gene: TRBD1
abundance: -
CDR3nt: TGTGCCAGCTCCCCGGGACAGGGGGTCGGTCGCGGCTACACCTTC
CDR3aa: CASSPGQGVGRGYTF

j_gene: TRBJ1-6
v_gene: TRBV3-1/TRBV3-2
len: 15
d_gene: -
abundance: -
CDR3nt: TGTGCCAGCAGTGACCTGAGGTCCTATAATTCACCCCTCCACTTT
CDR3aa: CASSDLRSYNSPLHF

j_gene: TRBJ2-5
v_gene: TRBV7-2
len: 18
d_gene: TRBD1
abundance: -
CDR3nt: TGTGCCAGCAGCTTGGCCGTCCGGGACAGGGGGCTCAGAGGGACCCAGTACTTC
CDR3aa: CASSLAVRDRGLRGTQYF

j_gene: TRBJ2-7
v_gene: TRBV7-8
len: 17
d_gene: TRBD2
abundance: -
CDR3nt: TGTGCCAGCAGCTTAGCGCGGGGCGGGAGGCCGTCCTACGAGCAGTACTTC
CDR3aa: CASSLARGGRPSYEQYF

j_gene: TRBJ2-5
v_gene: TRBV5-1
len: 14
d_gene: -
abundance: -
CDR3nt: TGCGCCAGCAGCTTGGTAGTAGCGGAAGAGACCCAGTACTTC
CDR3aa: CASSLVVAEETQYF

j_gene: TRBJ1-5
v_gene: TRBV19
len: 14
d_gene: TRBD1
abundance: few
CDR3nt: TGTGCCAGTAGTTGGAGGGGGCTGGGTCAGCCCCAGCATTTT
CDR3aa: CASSWRGLGQPQHF

j_gene: TRBJ2-3
v_gene: TRBV15
len: 16
d_gene: TRBD2
abundance: -
CDR3nt: TGTGCCACCAGCCGAGGGTCTAGCGGTTTCACAGATACGCAGTATTTT
CDR3aa: CATSRGSSGFTDTQYF

j_gene: TRBJ1-5
v_gene: TRBV2
len: 14
d_gene: -
abundance: few
CDR3nt: TGTGCCAGCAGCAGAACAGGGTCGGATCAGCCCCAGCATTTT
CDR3aa: CASSRTGSDQPQHF

j_gene: TRBJ2-1
v_gene: TRBV9
len: 15
d_gene: -
abundance: -
CDR3nt: TGTGCCAGCAGTGCAGGGAACGGGTTTAGTGATGAGCAGTTCTTC
CDR3aa: CASSAGNGFSDEQFF

j_gene: TRBJ1-5
v_gene: TRBV19
len: 14
d_gene: TRBD1
abundance: -
CDR3nt: TGTGCCAGTAGTATGGGACAGAGGAATCAGCCCCAGCATTTT
CDR3aa: CASSMGQRNQPQHF

j_gene: TRBJ1-3
v_gene: TRBV3-1/TRBV3-2
len: 12
d_gene: -
abundance: few
CDR3nt: TGTGCCAGCAGCCGGGGGCGGAACACCATATATTTT
CDR3aa: CASSRGRNTIYF

j_gene: TRBJ2-1
v_gene: TRBV28
len: 14
d_gene: -
abundance: -
CDR3nt: TGTGCCAGCAGCTCTGGACAGTCCTACAATGAGCAGTTCTTC
CDR3aa: CASSSGQSYNEQFF

j_gene: TRBJ1-4
v_gene: TRBV5-8
len: 14
d_gene: TRBD1
abundance: once
CDR3nt: TGTGCCAGCAGGAGGACAGGGGGAAGTTATGGACTGTTTTTT
CDR3aa: CASRRTGGSYGLFF

j_gene: TRBJ2-7
v_gene: TRBV6-5
len: 14
d_gene: TRBD1
abundance: -
CDR3nt: TGTGCCAGCAGGGACCGACAGGGGGCCTACGAGCAGTACTTC
CDR3aa: CASRDRQGAYEQYF

j_gene: TRBJ2-7
v_gene: TRBV4-1
len: 15
d_gene: TRBD2
abundance: -
CDR3nt: TGCGCCAGCAGCCAGATTAGCGGGAGTGTTTACGAGCAGTACTTC
CDR3aa: CASSQISGSVYEQYF

j_gene: TRBJ1-1
v_gene: TRBV11-3
len: 14
d_gene: TRBD1
abundance: -
CDR3nt: TGTGCCAGCAGCTTAGGACAGGGATACACTGAAGCTTTCTTT
CDR3aa: CASSLGQGYTEAFF

j_gene: TRBJ2-3
v_gene: TRBV5-1
len: 16
d_gene: TRBD1
abundance: -
CDR3nt: TGCGCCAGCAGCTCCCGGGACAGGGGTGTCACAGATACGCAGTATTTT
CDR3aa: CASSSRDRGVTDTQYF

j_gene: TRBJ2-7
v_gene: TRBV30
len: 12
d_gene: -
abundance: -
CDR3nt: TGTGCCTGGAAAGACGACAGCTACGAGCAGTACTTC
CDR3aa: CAWKDDSYEQYF

j_gene: TRBJ1-2
v_gene: TRBV10-1
len: 13
d_gene: -
abundance: few
CDR3nt: TGCGCCAGCAGTGAGTCTGGCAACTATGGCTACACCTTC
CDR3aa: CASSESGNYGYTF

j_gene: TRBJ2-7
v_gene: TRBV30
len: 13
d_gene: -
abundance: -
CDR3nt: TGTGCCTGGAGTGTTTACGACAACTACGAGCAGTACTTC
CDR3aa: CAWSVYDNYEQYF

j_gene: TRBJ1-1
v_gene: TRBV7-3
len: 15
d_gene: TRBD1
abundance: -
CDR3nt: TGTGCCAGCAGCACAGGGACAGGGGGGAACACTGAAGCTTTCTTT
CDR3aa: CASSTGTGGNTEAFF

j_gene: TRBJ2-1
v_gene: TRBV24-1
len: 15
d_gene: TRBD2
abundance: -
CDR3nt: TGTGCCACCGGGGGAGGGTCGGGGCCAGCGAATGAGCAGTTCTTC
CDR3aa: CATGGGSGPANEQFF

j_gene: TRBJ2-3
v_gene: TRBV18
len: 16
d_gene: TRBD2
abundance: -
CDR3nt: TGTGCCAGCTCACCACCGCGCGGGAGCGACGCAGATACGCAGTATTTT
CDR3aa: CASSPPRGSDADTQYF

j_gene: TRBJ1-3
v_gene: TRBV7-2
len: 14
d_gene: -
abundance: -
CDR3nt: TGTGCCAGCAGCCCCCCCCGCTCTGGAAACACCATATATTTT
CDR3aa: CASSPPRSGNTIYF

j_gene: TRBJ2-2
v_gene: TRBV20-1
len: 14
d_gene: -
abundance: -
CDR3nt: TGCAGTGCTAGTTGGCAGATGAACACCGGGGAGCTGTTTTTT
CDR3aa: CSASWQMNTGELFF

j_gene: TRBJ1-1
v_gene: TRBV19
len: 13
d_gene: -
abundance: -
CDR3nt: TGTGCCAGTAGTATCACAGAGAACACTGAAGCTTTCTTT
CDR3aa: CASSITENTEAFF

j_gene: TRBJ1-3
v_gene: TRBV30
len: 15
d_gene: -
abundance: -
CDR3nt: TGTGCCTGGAGTTTCGGGGGAAGCTCTGGAAACACCATATATTTT
CDR3aa: CAWSFGGSSGNTIYF

j_gene: TRBJ1-6
v_gene: TRBV7-9
len: 13
d_gene: -
abundance: -
CDR3nt: TGTGCCAGCAGCACGTGGGCCAATTCACCCCTCCACTTT
CDR3aa: CASSTWANSPLHF

j_gene: TRBJ1-6
v_gene: TRBV3-1/TRBV3-2
len: 17
d_gene: -
abundance: -
CDR3nt: TGTGCCAGCAGCCACCCTGCACAGAGCTCCTATAATTCACCCCTCCACTTT
CDR3aa: CASSHPAQSSYNSPLHF

j_gene: TRBJ2-7
v_gene: TRBV5-1
len: 14
d_gene: TRBD2
abundance: few
CDR3nt: TGCGCCAGCAGCTTTAGCGGGAGGGGAGACGAGCAGTACTTC
CDR3aa: CASSFSGRGDEQYF

j_gene: TRBJ1-5
v_gene: TRBV5-5
len: 14
d_gene: TRBD1
abundance: -
CDR3nt: TGTGCCAGCAGCGTGGACAGGGTCCGCCAGCCCCAGCATTTT
CDR3aa: CASSVDRVRQPQHF

j_gene: TRBJ2-1
v_gene: TRBV6-5
len: 15
d_gene: -
abundance: -
CDR3nt: TGTGCCAGCAGTTACCGGGACAACTCCTACAATGAGCAGTTCTTC
CDR3aa: CASSYRDNSYNEQFF

j_gene: TRBJ1-1
v_gene: TRBV21-1
len: 15
d_gene: -
abundance: -
CDR3nt: TGTGCCAGCAGCAAAGGACAGAACATGAACACTGAAGCTTTCTTT
CDR3aa: CASSKGQNMNTEAFF

j_gene: TRBJ2-7
v_gene: TRBV19
len: 15
d_gene: -
abundance: once
CDR3nt: TGTGCCAGTAGTATTCGGAGCGCGAGCTCCTACGAGCAGTACTTC
CDR3aa: CASSIRSASSYEQYF

j_gene: TRBJ2-1
v_gene: TRBV6-5
len: 14
d_gene: TRBD2
abundance: -
CDR3nt: TGTGCCTGCGACTTTAGCGGGGGATACAATGAGCAGTTCTTC
CDR3aa: CACDFSGGYNEQFF

j_gene: TRBJ2-5
v_gene: TRBV6-2/TRBV6-3
len: 15
d_gene: -
abundance: -
CDR3nt: TGTGCCAGCAGTTCAGCGGGCGGAGGGGATGAGACCCAGTACTTC
CDR3aa: CASSSAGGGDETQYF

j_gene: TRBJ2-7
v_gene: TRBV7-9
len: 13
d_gene: TRBD1
abundance: -
CDR3nt: TGTGCCAGCAACTTACAGGGGACCTACGAGCAGTACTTC
CDR3aa: CASNLQGTYEQYF

j_gene: TRBJ2-3
v_gene: TRBV7-9
len: 15
d_gene: TRBD2
abundance: once
CDR3nt: TGTGCCAGCAGCCCAGGGACTAGAAGCACAGATACGCAGTATTTT
CDR3aa: CASSPGTRSTDTQYF

j_gene: TRBJ1-5
v_gene: TRBV30
len: 15
d_gene: -
abundance: -
CDR3nt: TGTGCCTGGAGTATTACCGGGACAACAAATCAGCCCCAGCATTTT
CDR3aa: CAWSITGTTNQPQHF

j_gene: TRBJ2-1
v_gene: TRBV5-4
len: 17
d_gene: -
abundance: -
CDR3nt: TGTGCCAGCAGTACCAAGCAGGGCCTGAGCTCCTACAATGAGCAGTTCTTC
CDR3aa: CASSTKQGLSSYNEQFF

j_gene: TRBJ2-2
v_gene: TRBV2
len: 15
d_gene: -
abundance: -
CDR3nt: TGTGCCAGCAGGTTTACAGGGTCGGGCGCCGGGGAGCTGTTTTTT
CDR3aa: CASRFTGSGAGELFF

j_gene: TRBJ1-4
v_gene: TRBV5-4
len: 17
d_gene: -
abundance: -
CDR3nt: TGTGCCAGCAGCTTGGGCGTTCTAGGGGACATGCGGGAAAAACTGTTTTTT
CDR3aa: CASSLGVLGDMREKLFF